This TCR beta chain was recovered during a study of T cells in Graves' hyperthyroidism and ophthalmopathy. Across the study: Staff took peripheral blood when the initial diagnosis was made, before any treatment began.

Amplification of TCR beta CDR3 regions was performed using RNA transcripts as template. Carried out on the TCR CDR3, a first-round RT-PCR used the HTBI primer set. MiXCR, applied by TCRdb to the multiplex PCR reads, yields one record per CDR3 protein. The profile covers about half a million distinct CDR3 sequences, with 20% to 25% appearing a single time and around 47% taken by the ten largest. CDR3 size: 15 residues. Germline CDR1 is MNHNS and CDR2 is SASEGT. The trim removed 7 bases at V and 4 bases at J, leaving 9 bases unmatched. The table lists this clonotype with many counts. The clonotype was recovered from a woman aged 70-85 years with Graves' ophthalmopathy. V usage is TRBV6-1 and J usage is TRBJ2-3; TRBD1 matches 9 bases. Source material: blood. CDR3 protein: CASTMGDREADTQYF. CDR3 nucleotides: TGTGCCAGCACCATGGGGGACAGGGAGGCAGATACGCAGTATTTT.